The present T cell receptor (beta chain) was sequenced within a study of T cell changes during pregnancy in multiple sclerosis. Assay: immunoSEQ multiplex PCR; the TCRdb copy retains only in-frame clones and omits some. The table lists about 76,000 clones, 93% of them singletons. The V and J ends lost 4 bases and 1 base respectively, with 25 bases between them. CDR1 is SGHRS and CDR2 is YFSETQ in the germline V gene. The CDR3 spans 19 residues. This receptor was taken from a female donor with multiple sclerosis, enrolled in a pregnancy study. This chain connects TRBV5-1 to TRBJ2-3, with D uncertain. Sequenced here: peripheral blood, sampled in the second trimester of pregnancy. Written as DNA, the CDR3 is TGCGCCAGCAGCCCCCAACCGCGGTTCCGCGCCCCCCGCACAGATACGCAGTATTTT. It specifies CASSPQPRFRAPRTDTQYF.